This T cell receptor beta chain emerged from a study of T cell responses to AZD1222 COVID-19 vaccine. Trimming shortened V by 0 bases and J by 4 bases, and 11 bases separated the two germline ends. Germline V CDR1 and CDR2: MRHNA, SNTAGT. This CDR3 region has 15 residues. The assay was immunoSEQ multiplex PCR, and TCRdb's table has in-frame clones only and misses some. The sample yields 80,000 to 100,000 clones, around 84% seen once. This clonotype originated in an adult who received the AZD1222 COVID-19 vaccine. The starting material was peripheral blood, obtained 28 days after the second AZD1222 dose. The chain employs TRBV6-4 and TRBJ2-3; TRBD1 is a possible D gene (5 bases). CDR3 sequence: CASSDSAGYSDTQYF. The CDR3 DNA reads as TGTGCCAGCAGTGACTCGGCAGGGTACTCAGATACGCAGTATTTT.